This T cell receptor (beta chain) was observed in a study of shared clonotypes between healthy human individuals. On this clone: Antigen specificity is unknown.

At deep level, the assay was performed. Assay used: immunoSEQ multiplex PCR; TCRdb lists only in-frame clones, some missing. The sample has some 470,000 clones, 76% seen once. V lost 1 base and J lost 5, with 6 bases in between. The CDR3 has 13 amino acids. CDR1 SGHAT and CDR2 FQNNGV come from the germline V gene. General study results and limits: Sequencing depth was expected to affect clonotype sharing among donors.

V gene TRBV11-2 combines with J gene TRBJ2-4, with D possibly being TRBD2 (6 bases). This TCR was sampled from a woman aged 40 to 50 in good health. Some clones in this sample may be carry-over from other donors' samples. Sequenced material: PBMCs. The CDR3 DNA reads TGTGCCAGCAGCTTAGGCGGGGAAAACATTCAGTACTTC. This gives the protein CASSLGGENIQYF.